The clone carrying this TCR beta chain was seen more than once but under ten times. The data were obtained in a study of beta chain features in type 1 diabetes. The investigators reverse transcribed all of the isolated RNA, so they sequenced expressed TCRB transcripts. The table came from immunoSEQ multiplex PCR; TCRdb's copy has only in-frame clones and leaves some out. The sample holds 110,000 or so clones, 40% seen once. The sample was stem cell memory CD4+ T cells from blood. The receptor comes from a woman aged 18-30 years in good health.

CDR3 sequence (DNA): TGTGCCAGCAGAATGAAGGGATACCGGGACTCCCATTCCTACAATGAGCAGTTCTTC. Residues: CASRMKGYRDSHSYNEQFF. V and J are TRBV27 and TRBJ2-1; a possible D gene is TRBD2 (6 bases). The ends were cut back, 6 bases at V and 1 base at J, with 25 bases in the middle. This CDR3 has 19 residues. Germline V lookup: CDR1 MNHEY, CDR2 SMNVEV (reference sequence).